What follows are 27 T cell receptor beta chains derived from one specimen sequenced in a study of blood T cell repertoires in COVID-19. The table came from immunoSEQ multiplex PCR; TCRdb's copy has only in-frame clones and leaves some out. The sample yields around 31,000 clones, 75% to 90% seen once. Sequenced sample: peripheral blood. Receptors were obtained from a man older than 75 with acute or convalescent COVID-19.

The genes are TRBV5-4 and TRBJ1-6, with D maybe TRBD1 (6 bases). Germline V CDR1 and CDR2: SGHNT, YYREEE (reference sequence). Trimming shortened V by 4 bases and J by 8 bases, and 13 bases separated the two germline ends. This CDR3 is 14 amino acids long. The CDR3 region has the DNA TGTGCCAGCAGCCCGGACAGTAGGGATTCACCCCTCCACTTT. It specifies CASSPDSRDSPLHF. The full variable domain, its missing parts supplied by reference TRBV5-4 and TRBJ1-6, is ETGVTQSPTHLIKTRGQQVTLRCSSQSGHNTVSWYQQALGQGPQFIFQYYREEENGRGNFPPRFSGLQFPNYSSELNVNALELDDSALYLCASSPDSRDSPLHFGNGTRLTVT.

This clone was recorded only once. CDR3 sequence (DNA): TGTGCCAGCAGCTCCGGGGCGGGGGCCCTCCAGCAGTTCTTC. Its translation is CASSSGAGALQQFF. The chain is built from TRBV7-9 and TRBJ2-1, with D perhaps matching TRBD2 (7 bases). The V gene's germline CDR1 is SEHNR and CDR2 FQNEAQ (reference sequence). The ends were cut back, 4 bases at V and 11 bases at J, with 18 bases in the middle. This CDR3 comprises 14 residues. The full variable domain, rest sourced from reference TRBV7-9 and TRBJ2-1, is DTGVSQNPRHKITKRGQNVTFRCDPISEHNRLYWYRQTLGQGPEFLTYFQNEAQLEKSRLLSDRFSAERPKGSFSTLEIQRTEQGDSAMYLCASSSGAGALQQFFGPGTRLTVL.

The V call is TRBV7-9, the J call TRBJ1-6; TRBD1 agrees at 9 bases. CDR3 length equals 18 residues. The V gene's germline CDR1 is SEHNR and CDR2 FQNEAQ (reference sequence). J gave up 1 base and V 1 base, and 5 bases lay outside the gene matches. CDR3 sequence: CASSLDQGQGSYNSPLHF. In DNA, the CDR3 is TGTGCCAGCAGCTTAGACCAGGGACAGGGATCCTATAATTCACCCCTCCACTTT.

The chain combines TRBV27 with TRBJ2-2, with D possibly matching TRBD2 (5 bases). The CDR3 has 13 amino acids. From germline, CDR1 is MNHEY and CDR2 SMNVEV (reference sequence). V was trimmed by 3 bases and J by 7 bases, leaving 9 bases between them. The CDR3 DNA follows: TGTGCCAGCAGTTTTCCGGGGATCGGGGAGCTGTTTTTT. It codes for CASSFPGIGELFF.

V is TRBV5-1 and J is TRBJ2-5; 11 bases match TRBD1. Looked up from germline, CDR1 is SGHRS and CDR2 is YFSETQ. The CDR3 contains 15 residues. Trimming cost V 3 bases and J 4 bases; bases outside gene matches: 5. CDR3 coding DNA: TGCGCCAGCAGCTGGGGGACAGGGGGAGGAGAGACCCAGTACTTC. Translation gives CASSWGTGGGETQYF.

The rearrangement joins TRBV24-1 to TRBJ2-5, with TRBD2 identical over 7 bases. The junction had 6 bases not matched to a gene; V was cut back by 1 base and J by 2 bases. Germline V gene lookup returns CDR1 KGHDR and CDR2 SFDVKD. The length of the CDR3 is 16 residues. The CDR3 region has the DNA TGTGCCACCAGTGATTTTAATTTGCGGGGGCAAGAGACCCAGTACTTC. The encoded protein is CATSDFNLRGQETQYF.

The chain has TRBV7-9 and TRBJ2-3; TRBD2 matches at 11 bases. CDR1 is SEHNR and CDR2 is FQNEAQ in the germline V gene (reference sequence). The CDR3 runs 16 residues. With 2 bases clipped from V and 5 bases from J, the junction kept 6 bases outside the gene matches. CDR3 region: CASSLLAGGPGDTQYF. The CDR3 region has the DNA TGTGCCAGCAGCTTATTAGCGGGGGGGCCGGGAGATACGCAGTATTTT. The whole variable domain, remainder taken from reference TRBV7-9 and TRBJ2-3, is DTGVSQNPRHKITKRGQNVTFRCDPISEHNRLYWYRQTLGQGPEFLTYFQNEAQLEKSRLLSDRFSAERPKGSFSTLEIQRTEQGDSAMYLCASSLLAGGPGDTQYFGPGTRLTVL.

The chain has TRBV13 and TRBJ1-1, with D possibly matching TRBD1 (5 bases). The CDR3 sequence is 14 residues long. The germline V and J ends were trimmed by 0 bases and 4 bases, with 9 bases remaining between them. Germline loops: CDR1 PRHDT, CDR2 FYEKMQ (reference sequence). The CDR3 DNA sequence: TGTGCCAGCAGCTTAGGCCCAGGGTCCACTGAAGCTTTCTTT. This sequence encodes CASSLGPGSTEAFF.

The chain employs TRBV11-2 and TRBJ1-4; TRBD1 agrees at 7 bases. Germline assignment: CDR1 SGHAT and CDR2 FQNNGV. Trimming took 3 bases from V and 8 from J; bases not matched to a gene: 9. There are 15 residues in the CDR3. The CDR3 here is CASSFDRAHWEKLFF. CDR3 sequence (DNA): TGTGCCAGCAGCTTCGACAGGGCTCACTGGGAAAAACTGTTTTTT. The full variable domain, rest sourced from reference TRBV11-2 and TRBJ1-4, is EAGVAQSPRYKIIEKRQSVAFWCNPISGHATLYWYQQILGQGPKLLIQFQNNGVVDDSQLPKDRFSAERLKGVDSTLKIQPAKLEDSAVYLCASSFDRAHWEKLFFGSGTQLSVL.

The chain employs TRBV6-1 and TRBJ1-5; D may be TRBD1 (6 bases). From germline, CDR1 is MNHNS and CDR2 SASEGT. The CDR3 extends over 18 amino acids. The V end lost 3 bases, the J end lost 0 bases, and 18 bases lay between the germline ends. CDR3 loop: CASSDYWTASYSNQPQHF. In DNA form, the CDR3 reads TGTGCCAGCAGTGATTACTGGACAGCCTCCTATAGCAATCAGCCCCAGCATTTT.

The V and J genes are TRBV29-1 and TRBJ2-1; 8 positions agree with TRBD1. Germline CDR1 is SQVTM and CDR2 is ANQGSEA. J was trimmed by 2 bases and V by 3 bases; bases with no gene match: 0. This CDR3 has 13 amino acids. The CDR3 DNA follows: TGCAGCGTTGAGGGACAGGCCTACAATGAGCAGTTCTTC. This codes for CSVEGQAYNEQFF.

Only a few counts were recorded for this clone. The V and J genes are TRBV30 and TRBJ1-3; 8 nucleotides agree with TRBD1. The CDR3 covers 14 residues. Germline CDR1 is GTSNPN and CDR2 is SVGIG (reference sequence). After removal of 8 bases from V and 4 bases from J, the junction contained 10 bases not matched to a gene. As DNA, the CDR3 is TGTGCCCAGATGGACAGGGTCAGGGGAAACACCATATATTTT. Encoded protein: CAQMDRVRGNTIYF.

This clone occurred a few times. The CDR3 DNA is TGTGCCACCAAGACAGGAACGGGTGGCTACACCTTC. Protein product: CATKTGTGGYTF. The chain uses TRBV21-1 and TRBJ1-2; TRBD1 is taken as the D call from the table, unchecked against the DNA. TRBV21-1 is described as a pseudogene. This CDR3 is 12 amino acids long.

This clone was picked up one time. The chain carries TRBV19 and TRBJ2-2, with D possibly matching TRBD2 (5 bases). With 9 bases removed from V and 7 bases from J, the gap between germline ends came to 18 bases. Germline CDR1 reads LNHDA; CDR2 reads SQIVND (reference sequence). CDR3 length: 14 amino acids. CDR3 loop: CASIRGPRGGELFF. CDR3 coding DNA: TGTGCCAGCATCCGCGGGCCTCGGGGCGGGGAGCTGTTTTTT.

This chain uses TRBV6-5 with TRBJ1-5; D is possibly TRBD1 (5 bases). The V and J ends lost 1 base and 6 bases respectively, with 16 bases between them. The germline gives CDR1 MNHEY, CDR2 SVGAGI. The length of the CDR3 is 16 residues. CDR3 in amino acids: CASSYWGSQGGQPQHF. In DNA form, the CDR3 reads TGTGCCAGCAGTTACTGGGGTAGCCAGGGCGGTCAGCCCCAGCATTTT.

The chain uses TRBV28 and TRBJ1-3; 7 nucleotides agree with TRBD1. From germline, CDR1 is MDHEN and CDR2 SYDVKM. The CDR3 covers 17 residues. The V and J ends lost 6 bases and 0 bases, in that order; junction bases with no gene match: 11. The CDR3 region has the DNA TGTGCCAGCAGGGGACAGAAAACGTTCGCCTCTGGAAACACCATATATTTT. Translated, it gives CASRGQKTFASGNTIYF.

J is TRBJ2-2 and V is TRBV19, with D hard to call. Trimming left V 1 base short and J 3 bases short, with 9 bases between. This CDR3 has 15 amino acids. Germline values: CDR1 LNHDA, CDR2 SQIVND (reference sequence). This chain's CDR3 is CASSIGERYTGELFF. CDR3 nucleotides: TGTGCCAGTAGTATAGGAGAAAGATACACCGGGGAGCTGTTTTTT.

A note on this clone: One end of the junction does not line up with germline, which may come from a read error. The J gene is TRBJ1-6, the V gene TRBV3-1 (or the pseudogene TRBV3-2); D may be TRBD1 (5 bases). The germline V gene has CDR1 LGHDT and CDR2 YNNKEL (reference sequence). The CDR3 is made up of 14 amino acids. CDR3 bases: TGTGCCAGCAGCCGGCAGGACACCTATTCATCCCTCCACTTT. Its protein product is CASSRQDTYSSLHF.

The V gene is TRBV5-1, the J gene TRBJ2-7, with 7 bases fitting TRBD1. V shed 4 bases, J shed 6 bases, and the junction held 7 bases outside the gene matches. The CDR3 consists of 13 residues. Per the germline V gene, CDR1 is SGHRS and CDR2 is YFSETQ. The CDR3 protein is CASSQGVLGEQYF. CDR3 DNA: TGCGCCAGCAGCCAGGGGGTACTGGGCGAGCAGTACTTC.

The gene calls are TRBV6-5 and TRBJ2-2, with 7 positions matching TRBD2. The trim removed 8 bases at V and 4 bases at J, leaving 10 bases unmatched. Germline V gene lookup returns CDR1 MNHEY and CDR2 SVGAGI. This CDR3 contains 15 residues. CDR3 DNA sequence: TGTGCCAGCCGACTCGGGGGGTCTGGCACCGGGGAGCTGTTTTTT. This encodes CASRLGGSGTGELFF.

This clone has a single count. This chain connects TRBV5-1 to TRBJ2-3; D may be TRBD2 (5 bases). CDR1 is SGHRS and CDR2 is YFSETQ in the germline V gene. Between the trimmed V and J ends, which lost 5 bases and 3 bases, there was a span of 16 bases. The CDR3 length is 15 residues. CDR3 bases: TGCGCCAGCAGTTGGGCTAGCAGGACGACAGATACGCAGTATTTT. This translates into CASSWASRTTDTQYF.

The chain couples TRBV5-1 to TRBJ1-2, with 8 bases fitting TRBD1. Looked up from germline, CDR1 is SGHRS and CDR2 is YFSETQ. V shed 3 bases and J 4 bases; nucleotides not matched to a gene: 11. This CDR3 has 16 amino acids. The DNA for the CDR3 is TGCGCCAGCAGCTCCTCCGGGACAGGCCTTTTCTATGGCTACACCTTC. Translated, it gives CASSSSGTGLFYGYTF.

The CDR3 DNA reads as TGTGCCAGCAGCGGTCGCCAGGGGCGTCAGCCCCAGCATTTT. This sequence encodes CASSGRQGRQPQHF. The chain is built from TRBV5-6 and TRBJ1-5, with D possibly being TRBD1 (6 bases). CDR1 is SGHDT, CDR2 YYEEEE, per germline. This CDR3 is 14 amino acids long. The V end was cut by 4 bases, the J end by 6 bases, with 14 bases between.

This rearrangement joins TRBV6-5 to TRBJ1-1; no definite D call. CDR1 and CDR2 (germline): MNHEY, SVGAGI. CDR3 length: 12 residues. Between the trimmed V and J ends, which lost 7 bases and 1 base, there was a span of 7 bases. This chain's CDR3 is CASTLRNTEAFF. CDR3 in DNA: TGTGCCAGCACCCTAAGGAACACTGAAGCTTTCTTT.

The V gene is TRBV11-2, the J gene TRBJ1-1; possibly TRBD1 for D (5 bases). Germline V CDR1 and CDR2: SGHAT, FQNNGV. The CDR3 runs to 13 residues. Trimming left V 0 bases short and J 4 bases short, with 6 bases between. The CDR3 region has the DNA TGTGCCAGCAGCTTAGATAGGGGCACTGAAGCTTTCTTT. As protein: CASSLDRGTEAFF.

The V and J genes are TRBV15 and TRBJ2-3; the D gene is possibly TRBD1 (5 bases). This CDR3 is built from 15 residues. Germline-derived CDR1 and CDR2 are LNHNV and YYDKDF (reference sequence). The germline V and J ends were trimmed by 5 bases and 2 bases, with 14 bases remaining between them. The CDR3 spells CATSEQASYTDTQYF. The CDR3 nucleotides are TGTGCCACCAGCGAACAGGCGAGTTACACAGATACGCAGTATTTT.

The CDR3 DNA sequence: TGTGCCAGCACCGTTCTAGGGGGGGGAACCTCCAATGAGCAGTTCTTC. This translates into CASTVLGGGTSNEQFF. This chain uses TRBV7-8 with TRBJ2-1; maybe TRBD2 (7 bases). The CDR3 is made up of 16 amino acids. The germline V gene has CDR1 SGHVS and CDR2 FQNEAQ. Trimming took 7 bases from V and 6 from J, leaving 22 bases between them.